This T cell receptor (beta chain) was sequenced during a study of tumor-infiltrating lymphocytes in primary liver carcinoma. Study-wide results and limits: Among top clones, only about 7.5-24% appeared in all five tumor regions.

By sample share, this clonotype is medium-sized (0.01 to 0.1%). Its specificity is unknown. From 450 to 550 ng total RNA, TCR beta cDNA was generated with a primer in the constant region. Three-round nested multiplex PCR performed with slightly modified ARM-PCR produced the TCR beta libraries. MiXCR, applied by TCRdb to the multiplex PCR reads, yields one record per CDR3 protein. The table records some 25,000 distinct CDR3 sequences, over 60% of them present only once. The study co-extracted DNA and RNA from around 20-30 mg of unsorted bulk tissue. The patients lived with chronic HBV infection and had not yet received any treatment. Every tumor was sampled at five separate regions. The receptor was isolated from a man aged 35-49 years with primary liver carcinoma and hepatitis B virus infection. Sequencing was carried out using liver tumor tissue from sampling region 3. Subset: tumor region T3, left-lateral pole.

The CDR3 bases are TGTGCCAGCAGTGAAATCTCCTATAGCAATCAGCCCCAGCATTTT. Its protein product is CASSEISYSNQPQHF. V is TRBV6-1 and J is TRBJ1-5; unclear D gene. Trimming removed 2 bases at V and 0 bases at J, with 8 bases between. CDR3 length equals 15 residues. The germline V gene has CDR1 MNHNS and CDR2 SASEGT.